This is a list of T cell receptor beta chains from one sample in a study of T and B cells in COVID-19 patients. TCRdb re-derived calls from the multiplex PCR reads in MiXCR, one entry per CDR3 protein. This sample has 5,500 to 8,000 distinct CDR3 sequences; 20% to 25% occur once, and the top ten carry roughly 3.6%. What was sequenced was blood. These receptor sequences come from a human donor who had recovered from COVID-19. Both conserved end residues are part of each CDR3. The D gene is left open where the match is weak. The size entry is marked missing in some rows and otherwise reads once, few, many or a size class.

>medium-sized|TRBJ2-5|TRBV18|.
CASSPGGRETQYF
TGTGCCAGCTCACCAGGCGGGCGAGAGACCCAGTACTTC
>many|TRBJ2-5|TRBV6-1|TRBD2
CASSEGLAGGQETQYF
TGTGCCAGCAGTGAAGGACTAGCGGGGGGACAAGAGACCCAGTACTTC
>.|TRBJ1-1|TRBV5-6|TRBD1
CASRTRDRDTEAFF
TGTGCCAGCAGGACCCGGGACAGAGACACTGAAGCTTTCTTT
>.|TRBJ2-1|TRBV5-1|.
CASSFGGQGYNEQFF
TGCGCCAGCAGCTTCGGGGGGCAGGGCTACAATGAGCAGTTCTTC
>.|TRBJ2-7|TRBV15|.
CATSRDQGSEQYF
TGTGCCACCAGCAGAGACCAGGGGAGTGAGCAGTACTTC
>.|TRBJ2-1|TRBV11-1|TRBD2
CASSLGVSGGATYNEQFF
TGTGCCAGCAGCCTAGGAGTCAGCGGGGGGGCCACCTACAATGAGCAGTTCTTC
>few|TRBJ2-7|TRBV5-6|.
CASSPDTYEQYF
TGTGCCAGCAGCCCGGACACCTACGAGCAGTACTTC
>medium-sized|TRBJ2-3|TRBV12-3/TRBV12-4|TRBD2
CASRASSGGAQYF
TGTGCCAGCAGGGCCAGTAGCGGGGGGGCGCAGTATTTT
>medium-sized|TRBJ1-2|TRBV11-1|TRBD1
CASSLWLTGGGYTF
TGTGCCAGCAGCTTATGGTTGACAGGGGGTGGCTACACCTTC
>medium-sized|TRBJ2-2|TRBV27|TRBD1
CAAKEGQGAAGELFF
TGTGCCGCCAAGGAAGGACAGGGTGCGGCCGGGGAGCTGTTTTTT
>few|TRBJ1-6|TRBV12-3/TRBV12-4|.
CASSPGRGSYNSPLHF
TGTGCCAGCAGCCCCGGGAGAGGATCCTATAATTCACCCCTCCACTTT
>medium-sized|TRBJ2-5|TRBV5-6|.
CASSLVNEETQYF
TGTGCCAGCAGCTTGGTCAATGAAGAGACCCAGTACTTC
>large|TRBJ2-2|TRBV19|TRBD2
CASGTSGYTGELFF
TGTGCCAGTGGGACTAGCGGATACACCGGGGAGCTGTTTTTT
>.|TRBJ2-5|TRBV6-1|.
CANSYAVTSGSDF
TGTGCCAACAGTTACGCAGTGACCAGCGGGTCAGACTTC
>medium-sized|TRBJ2-3|TRBV6-1|.
CASSPSVDQSTDTQYF
TGTGCCAGCAGTCCCTCGGTTGACCAAAGCACAGATACGCAGTATTTT
>few|TRBJ2-7|TRBV7-9|TRBD2
CASRHTSGGLREQYF
TGTGCCAGCAGACACACTAGCGGGGGTTTACGAGAGCAGTACTTC
>.|TRBJ2-7|TRBV29-1|TRBD2
CSVEDTGGRTYEQYF
TGCAGCGTTGAAGATACCGGGGGGAGGACCTACGAGCAGTACTTC
>few|TRBJ2-3|TRBV20-1|.
CSVTSLTGTDTQYF
TGCAGCGTGACTTCTCTAACGGGCACAGATACGCAGTATTTT